The 21 T cell receptor beta chains in this list originate from one sample, sequenced in a study of T cells expressing NK-cell markers. TCRdb reprocessed the 5' RACE reads and stores each CDR3 protein as one record, lacking DNA. The sample table sets out roughly 420,000 distinct CDR3 sequences. Specimen: blood T cells: a sorted CD56 or NKG2C T cell subset, CD4+ or CD8+ T cells, or bulk PBMC T cells (not recorded which). These receptors originate from a woman aged 18 to 75 in good health.

V and J are TRBV5-1 and TRBJ2-1. CDR1 is SGHRS and CDR2 is YFSETQ in the germline V gene. This CDR3 comprises 13 residues. This CDR3 is CASRGSGVNEQFF.

The chain is built from TRBV2 and TRBJ1-5; the TCRdb D gene call, TRBD1, has no DNA to confirm it. CDR1 SNHLY and CDR2 FYNNEI come from the germline V gene. The CDR3 has 16 amino acids. The CDR3 reads CASRLGSGQASQPQHF.

The chain has TRBV11-2 and TRBJ2-1; TCRdb calls TRBD2, which cannot be checked without DNA. Germline assignment: CDR1 SGHAT and CDR2 FQNNGV. CDR3 size: 18 residues. This CDR3 reads CASSQTKISSALLNEQFF.

The chain has TRBV5-1 and TRBJ2-5; TCRdb designates TRBD2, a call that cannot be tested without DNA. The CDR3 runs 16 residues. Germline V lookup: CDR1 SGHRS, CDR2 YFSETQ. CDR3 residues: CASSFGTSGGQETQYF.

The chain has TRBV7-8 and TRBJ1-4. The V gene's germline CDR1 is SGHVS and CDR2 FQNEAQ. This CDR3 has 14 residues. The CDR3: CASSSLLTREKLFF.

The chain combines TRBV12-3 or TRBV12-4 with TRBJ1-6. There are 14 residues in the CDR3. CDR3 sequence reads: CASSLAGSNSPLHF.

The chain employs TRBV27 and TRBJ2-3; with no DNA, the TCRdb D assignment of TRBD1 cannot be verified. The CDR3 contains 18 residues. Germline CDR1 MNHEY, CDR2 SMNVEV (reference sequence). CDR3 amino acids: CASSAGWRGRGNRDTQYF.

The chain carries TRBV5-1 and TRBJ2-5; the TCRdb D gene call, TRBD2, has no DNA to confirm it. Germline CDR1 reads SGHRS; CDR2 reads YFSETQ. The length of the CDR3 is 16 residues. The CDR3 spells CASSRIAGGSQETQYF.

The chain is built from TRBV5-4 and TRBJ2-1; the TCRdb D gene call, TRBD2, has no DNA to confirm it. This CDR3 contains 15 residues. CDR1 and CDR2 (germline): SGHNT, YYREEE (reference sequence). The chain's CDR3 is CASSFGLGPQFEQFF.

The chain links TRBV3-1 to TRBJ2-1; TCRdb picks TRBD2, but there is no DNA to check that call. The germline V gene encodes CDR1 LGHDT and CDR2 YNNKEL (reference sequence). The CDR3 loop spans 16 amino acids. CDR3 region: CASSQGTSGRANEQFF.

The rearrangement uses TRBV2 and TRBJ1-2; the TCRdb call, TRBD1, lacks DNA for checking. The length of the CDR3 is 13 residues. Germline V gene data show CDR1 as SNHLY and CDR2 as FYNNEI. CDR3 protein: CASSPPDMDGYTF.

The chain recombines TRBV6-2 or TRBV6-3 with TRBJ2-3; TCRdb reports TRBD2, a call that lacks DNA to check it against. This CDR3 spans 13 amino acids. Germline CDR1 MNHEY, CDR2 SVGEGT. CDR3 amino acids: CATRLGFPDTQYF.

V is TRBV9 and J is TRBJ2-5. Germline V lookup: CDR1 SGDLS, CDR2 YYNGEE. The CDR3 runs to 14 residues. The CDR3: CASSVEGNQETQYF. Full variable domain (outside the CDR3, taken from reference TRBV9 and TRBJ2-5): DSGVTQTPKHLITATGQRVTLRCSPRSGDLSVYWYQQSLDQGLQFLIQYYNGEERAKGNILERFSAQQFPDLHSELNLSSLELGDSALYFCASSVEGNQETQYFGPGTRLLVL.

The gene calls are TRBV7-2 and TRBJ2-2. CDR1 SGHTA and CDR2 FQGNSA come from the germline V gene. The CDR3 loop spans 11 amino acids. This CDR3 reads CASSPLRELFF.

The V call is TRBV5-1, the J call TRBJ2-1. Per the germline V gene, CDR1 is SGHRS and CDR2 is YFSETQ. This CDR3 spans 11 amino acids. The chain's CDR3 is CASFYLNEQFF.

The V call is TRBV6-2 or TRBV6-3, the J call TRBJ2-5; the TRBD2 assignment by TCRdb is unverifiable without DNA. Per germline, CDR1 MNHEY and CDR2 SVGEGT. The CDR3 spans 16 residues. The CDR3: CASSTWTSGEEETQYF.

J is TRBJ1-6 and V is TRBV6-5. The CDR3 runs 18 residues. The germline gives CDR1 MNHEY, CDR2 SVGAGI. This CDR3 is CASSYQKPTSSYNSPLHF.

CDR3 amino acids: CASSQDLWADTQYF. V and J are TRBV4-1 and TRBJ2-3. The CDR3 is 14 amino acids. Germline lookup yields CDR1 MGHRA and CDR2 YSYEKL.

V and J are TRBV30 and TRBJ1-1; TCRdb's D gene call, TRBD1, goes unchecked for lack of DNA. The CDR3 runs to 14 residues. In germline, CDR1 is GTSNPN, CDR2 SVGIG (reference sequence). CDR3 sequence reads: CAWETGTGNTEAFF.

V gene TRBV6-5 combines with J gene TRBJ2-1; TCRdb designates TRBD1, a call that cannot be tested without DNA. The CDR3 sequence is 15 residues long. The germline V gene encodes CDR1 MNHEY and CDR2 SVGAGI. The CDR3 loop is CASSSRPGYDAEQFF.

The chain recombines TRBV3-1 with TRBJ1-4; the TCRdb D gene call, TRBD1, has no DNA to confirm it. This CDR3 comprises 17 residues. The germline V gene has CDR1 LGHDT and CDR2 YNNKEL (reference sequence). The CDR3 sequence is CASSHRDRGRLREKLFF.